This TCR beta chain originates from a study of T cell repertoires in cytomegalovirus infection. For this clonotype: Its antigen is still unknown.

TCRdb reprocessed the reads with MiXCR, giving one entry per CDR3 protein. The repertoire holds roughly 920,000 distinct CDR3 sequences, with roughly a third as singletons. This CDR3 is built from 14 residues. With V trimmed by 6 bases and J by 0 bases, 6 bases remained unmatched. Germline V CDR1 and CDR2: DFQATT, SNEGSKA (reference sequence). The chain combines TRBV20-1 with TRBJ2-3, with 7 bases fitting TRBD2. The TCR comes from a human donor in good health (CMV status not recorded). Some clones in this sample may be carry-over from other donors' samples. The specimen was cultured CD8+ T cells from PBMCs, collected from culture after CMV antigen stimulation. CDR3 coding DNA: TGCAGTGCCTCCGAGCGGGGTAGCACAGATACGCAGTATTTT. This translates into CSASERGSTDTQYF.